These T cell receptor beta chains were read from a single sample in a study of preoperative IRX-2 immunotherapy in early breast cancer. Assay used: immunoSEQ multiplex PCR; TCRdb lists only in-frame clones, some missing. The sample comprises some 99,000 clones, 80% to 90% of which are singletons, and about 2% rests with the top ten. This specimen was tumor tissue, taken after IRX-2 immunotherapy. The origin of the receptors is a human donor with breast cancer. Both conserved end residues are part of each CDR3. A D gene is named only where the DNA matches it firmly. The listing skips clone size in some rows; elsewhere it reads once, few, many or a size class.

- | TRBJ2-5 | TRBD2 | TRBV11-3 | TGTGCCAGCAGCTTGGGTAGCGGGGGTATAGAGACCCAGTACTTC | CASSLGSGGIETQYF
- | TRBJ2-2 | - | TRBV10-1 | TGCGCCAGCAGTGATGCGGGCGGAGCGAACACCGGGGAGCTGTTTTTT | CASSDAGGANTGELFF
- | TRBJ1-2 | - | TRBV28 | TGTGCCAGCAGTTTGTCGAAACAGGGAGTAGGCTACACCTTC | CASSLSKQGVGYTF
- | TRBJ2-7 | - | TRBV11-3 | TGTGCCAGCAGCTGGTACGAGTTTAGCTCCTACGAGCAGTACTTC | CASSWYEFSSYEQYF
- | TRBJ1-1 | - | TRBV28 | TGTGCCAGCAGTTTTTCAAACACTGAAGCTTTCTTT | CASSFSNTEAFF
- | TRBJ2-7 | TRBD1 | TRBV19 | TGTGCCAGTAGTAGACCGGGACAGGGGTCCTACGAGCAGTACTTC | CASSRPGQGSYEQYF
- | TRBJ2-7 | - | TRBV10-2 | TGCGCCAGCAGTGAAAGGGCGGGAGAGCAGTACTTC | CASSERAGEQYF
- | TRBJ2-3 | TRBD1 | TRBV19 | TGTGCCAGTAGTCGAAGGACAGGGCCAGATACGCAGTATTTT | CASSRRTGPDTQYF
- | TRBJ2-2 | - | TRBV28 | TGTGCCAGCACCACGACGGGCCGCGGGGAGCTGTTTTTT | CASTTTGRGELFF
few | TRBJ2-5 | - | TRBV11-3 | TGTGCCAGCAGCCGTGTGGACCTGGTGGAGACCCAGTACTTC | CASSRVDLVETQYF
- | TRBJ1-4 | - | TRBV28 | TGTGCCAGCAGTGGGGGTGGGGAAAAACTGTTTTTT | CASSGGGEKLFF
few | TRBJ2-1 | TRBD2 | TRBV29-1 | TGCAGCGTTGAAGGGATAGCGGGAGGGATCCACAATGAGCAGTTCTTC | CSVEGIAGGIHNEQFF
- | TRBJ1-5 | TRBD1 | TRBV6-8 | TGTGCCAGCAAGGGACAGGCTTATCAGCCCCAGCATTTT | CASKGQAYQPQHF
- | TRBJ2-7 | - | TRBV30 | TGTGCCTGGAGTAATGACAGAAAATCGCACGAGCAGTACTTC | CAWSNDRKSHEQYF
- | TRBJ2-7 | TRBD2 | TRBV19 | TGTGCCAGTAGTACCCTTCTTACTAGCGGTTCTTCCTACGAGCAGTACTTC | CASSTLLTSGSSYEQYF
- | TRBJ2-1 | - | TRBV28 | TGTGCCAGCAGTGGGGCTAGTCTCGCCAATGAGCAGTTCTTC | CASSGASLANEQFF
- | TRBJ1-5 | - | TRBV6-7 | TGTGCCAGCAGTGAAGGGATAGAAAATCAGCCCCAGCATTTT | CASSEGIENQPQHF
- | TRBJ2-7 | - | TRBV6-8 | TGTGCCAGCCGCCCCGGGACAAGGAGAGACTACGAGCAGTACTTC | CASRPGTRRDYEQYF
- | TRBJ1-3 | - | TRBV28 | TGTGCCAGCAGTTTGACAGAGGGAGGAAACACCATATATTTT | CASSLTEGGNTIYF
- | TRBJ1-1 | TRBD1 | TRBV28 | TGTGCCAGCACTATAACAGGGGGCGTAAAATCTGAAGCTTTCTTT | CASTITGGVKSEAFF
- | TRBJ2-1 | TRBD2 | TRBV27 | TGTGCCACCAGTGATGCGGGGGGGTTTGGTGAGCAGTTCTTC | CATSDAGGFGEQFF
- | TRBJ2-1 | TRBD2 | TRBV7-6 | TGTGCCAGCAGCTCTGAGACTAGCGGGAGGGGAAGGAATGAGCAGTTCTTC | CASSSETSGRGRNEQFF
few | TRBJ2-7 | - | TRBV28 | TGTGCCAGCAGTTTATACTCGGGGGCGCATTACGAGCAGTACTTC | CASSLYSGAHYEQYF
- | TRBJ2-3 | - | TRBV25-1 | TGTGCCAGCGGACTCTGGACAGACAGCACAGATACGCAGTATTTT | CASGLWTDSTDTQYF
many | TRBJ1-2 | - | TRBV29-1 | TGCAGCGTTGAACGAGCAGGGTTGACTAACTATGGCTACACCTTC | CSVERAGLTNYGYTF
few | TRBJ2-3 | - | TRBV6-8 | TGTGCCAGCAGTTACGGTACAATCACAGATACGCAGTATTTT | CASSYGTITDTQYF
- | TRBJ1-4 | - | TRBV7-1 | TGTGCCAGCAGCTGGACATCAACTAATGAAAAACTGTTTTTT | CASSWTSTNEKLFF
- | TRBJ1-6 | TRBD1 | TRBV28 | TGTGCCAGCAGTCCCTTACTAAGAACCCCGGGACAGGAATCAAGTTCACCCCTCCACTTT | CASSPLLRTPGQESSSPLHF
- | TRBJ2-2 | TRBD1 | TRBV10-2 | TGCGCCAGAGGGAGGTGGCAGGGGGCGCAAGGCGGGGAGCTGTTTTTT | CARGRWQGAQGGELFF
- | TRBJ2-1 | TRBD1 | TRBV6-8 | TGTGCCATTGGGGACAGGGGATACAATGAGCAGTTCTTC | CAIGDRGYNEQFF
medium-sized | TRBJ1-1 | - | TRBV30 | TGTGCCTGGAGTTACCGGGTGGGCACTGAAGCTTTCTTT | CAWSYRVGTEAFF
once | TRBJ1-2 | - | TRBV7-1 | TGTGCCAGCAGCCCCACGGGAGGGGACGGCTACACCTTC | CASSPTGGDGYTF
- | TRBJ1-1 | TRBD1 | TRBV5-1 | TGCGCCAGCAGCTTGGGACTACAGGGGGCGGCTGAAGCTTTCTTT | CASSLGLQGAAEAFF
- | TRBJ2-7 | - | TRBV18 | TGTGCCAGCTCACGCTGGACATCCCTCGACTACGAGCAGTACTTC | CASSRWTSLDYEQYF
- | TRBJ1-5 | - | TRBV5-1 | TGCGCCAGCAGCTTGGAAGGGGAAAATCAGCCCCAGCATTTT | CASSLEGENQPQHF
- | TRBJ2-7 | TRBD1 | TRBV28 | TGTGCCAGCAGTGTTAGGGACAGGGGGCTCTCCGAGCAGTACTTC | CASSVRDRGLSEQYF
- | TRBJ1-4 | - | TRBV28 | TGTGCCAGCAGTTTAGAAAGGGGCCATGAAAAACTGTTTTTT | CASSLERGHEKLFF
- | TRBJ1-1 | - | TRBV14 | TGTGCCAGCAGACAGCCCTTGGGGGGCAGCATGAACACTGAAGCTTTCTTT | CASRQPLGGSMNTEAFF
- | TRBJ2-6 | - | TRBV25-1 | TGTGCCAGCAGTGATGGGGGCTCTGGGGCCAACGTCCTGACTTTC | CASSDGGSGANVLTF
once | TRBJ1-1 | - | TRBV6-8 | TGTGCCATCAGTACCCGGGACCGCGGGGAGAACACTGAAGCTTTCTTT | CAISTRDRGENTEAFF
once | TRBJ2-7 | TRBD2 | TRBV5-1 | TGCGCCAGCAGCTTATCAGCGGGAGGGTACGAGCAGTACTTC | CASSLSAGGYEQYF
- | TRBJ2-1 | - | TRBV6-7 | TGTGCCACACGTAGGGGTTATGAGCAGTTCTTC | CATRRGYEQFF
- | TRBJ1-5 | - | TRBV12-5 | TGTGCTAGTGGTTTCCCCCTGGAGCCCCAGCATTTT | CASGFPLEPQHF
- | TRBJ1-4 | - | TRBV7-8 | TGTGCCAGCAGCCCTGGGTTAGGGGAAAAACTGTTTTTT | CASSPGLGEKLFF
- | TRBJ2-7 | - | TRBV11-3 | TGTGCCAGCAGCCCCCAGACAGCCGGGGTTTTTTCCTACGAGCAGTACTTC | CASSPQTAGVFSYEQYF